The source of this T cell receptor (beta chain) is a study of blood T cell repertoires in COVID-19. Study in general: Sample material is recorded as cDNA or gDNA derived from T cells, B-cell-depleted T cells, or PBMCs.

In the original analysis: Estimation of nucleated cell counts was performed using reference gene primer amplification. Using immunoSEQ multiplex PCR, the repertoire was profiled, and TCRdb retains in-frame clones only, with some absent. The DNA was the basis for D and trimming; V, J and clone size are from that table. Of about 150,000 clones listed, roughly 91% were seen once; the top ten hold roughly 2.9%. V dropped 4 bases and J dropped 3 bases, with 12 bases sitting between them. The CDR3 spans 15 residues. CDR1 KGHDR and CDR2 SFDVKD come from the germline V gene. Sequencing used peripheral blood. The chain employs TRBV24-1 and TRBJ1-5; possible D gene TRBD1, 5 bases. The receptor was derived from a man in his fifties or sixties with active or convalescent COVID-19. The CDR3 coding sequence is TGTGCCACCAGTGACCCCAGGGATCTCAATCAGCCCCAGCATTTT. Its protein product is CATSDPRDLNQPQHF.